This T cell receptor beta chain originates from a study of identical twins. A universal primer site was created by template switching, with the cDNA bearing unique molecular identifiers. TCRdb re-derived calls from the 5' RACE reads in MiXCR, one entry per CDR3 protein. The sample lists 510,000 or so distinct CDR3 sequences; 13% to 15% were seen once. Study findings and constraints: There was more out-of-frame TCR alpha sharing in monozygotic twins than models estimated.

With regard to this clonotype: The antigen is undetermined.

Donors uniformly comprised healthy Caucasians. A further study also used this sample, focusing on yellow fever vaccine responses in identical twins. That source adds: Among the twins, the vaccine T cell response reportedly seemed partly convergent and partly personalized.

The clonotype comes from a woman under 30 in good health. Input material: CD4+ T cells sorted from blood.

CDR3 nucleotides: TGTGCCAGCAGCCAAGATAGTGTTGCAGGACAGCCCCAGCATTTT. Translated, it gives CASSQDSVAGQPQHF. The chain employs TRBV3-1 and TRBJ1-5; no firm D call. Trimming stripped 0 bases from V and 7 bases from J, with 13 bases between. The CDR3 runs to 15 residues. Per germline, CDR1 LGHDT and CDR2 YNNKEL (reference sequence).